The clone carrying this TCR beta chain was seen only once. Only in-frame clones appear in the TCRdb table, and some are missing; sequencing was by immunoSEQ multiplex PCR. The sample lists about 36,000 clones; almost 95% were seen once. Trimming removed 5 bases from V and 3 bases from J; junction bases left unmatched: 6. The length of the CDR3 is 14 residues. Germline V gives CDR1 LNHDA, CDR2 SQIVND (reference sequence). This sample is drawn from a study of T cell changes during pregnancy in multiple sclerosis. The sequence was obtained from a female donor in good health, enrolled as a control in a pregnancy study. The specimen was CD4+ T cells from peripheral blood mononuclear cells, collected in the third trimester of pregnancy. The V call is TRBV19, the J call TRBJ1-2; TRBD1 aligns across 7 bases. The DNA of the CDR3 is TGTGCCAGTAGTCTGACAGGGCGGGACTATGGCTACACCTTC. It specifies CASSLTGRDYGYTF.